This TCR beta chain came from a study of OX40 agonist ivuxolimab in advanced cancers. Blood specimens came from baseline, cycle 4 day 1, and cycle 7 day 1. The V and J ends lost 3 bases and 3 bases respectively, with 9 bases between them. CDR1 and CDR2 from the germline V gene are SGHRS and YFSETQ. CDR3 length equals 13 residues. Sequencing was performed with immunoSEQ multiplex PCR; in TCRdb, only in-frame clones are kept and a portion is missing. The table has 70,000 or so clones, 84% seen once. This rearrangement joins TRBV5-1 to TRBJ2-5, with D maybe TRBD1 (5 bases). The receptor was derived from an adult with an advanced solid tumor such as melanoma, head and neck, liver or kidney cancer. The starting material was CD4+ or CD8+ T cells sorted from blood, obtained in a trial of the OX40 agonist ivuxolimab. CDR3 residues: CASSSTDKETQYF. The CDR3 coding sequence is TGCGCCAGCAGCTCGACAGATAAAGAGACCCAGTACTTC.